The 17 T cell receptor beta chains below all came from one sample that was sequenced in a study of blood T cell repertoires in COVID-19 (TCRdb year 2020). Receptors were amplified or captured by the immunoSEQ multiplex PCR assay. Drawn from immuneACCESS, this table holds only the in-frame rearrangements with V and J called that TCRdb kept. Clones are partly lost; checked studies trace under half to an unresolved V gene and leave the rest unexplained. The sample includes 70,000 to 95,000 clones, with over 85% observed a single time. The ten largest account for around 2.1% of the sample. Sample: peripheral blood. These receptors originate from a man aged 50-59 years with acute or convalescent COVID-19.

This clone was observed a single time. The rearrangement links TRBV6-6 to TRBJ1-2, with 8 bases fitting TRBD1. The V gene end was trimmed by 5 bases and the J gene end by 4 bases; junction bases not matched to a gene: 6. This CDR3 region has 14 residues. Germline CDR1 MNHNY, CDR2 SVGAGI (reference sequence). CDR3 DNA: TGTGCCAGCAGTGCAGGGGGCGCGGGCTATGGCTACACCTTC. Protein product: CASSAGGAGYGYTF.

The chain couples TRBV6-2 or TRBV6-3 to TRBJ2-7, with D possibly being TRBD1 (5 bases). Germline assignment: CDR1 MNHEY and CDR2 SVGEGT. The V gene lost 5 bases and the J gene lost 5 bases, with 13 bases spanning the gap. This CDR3 region has 13 residues. DNA for the CDR3: TGTGCCAGCAGTCCCGCAGGGTCCCACGAGCAGTACGTC. This codes for CASSPAGSHEQYV.

The V gene is TRBV11-2, the J gene TRBJ1-2, with D possibly matching TRBD1 (6 bases). Germline-derived CDR1 and CDR2 are SGHAT and FQNNGV. V gave up 10 bases and J gave up 8 bases, with 23 bases separating them. The CDR3 consists of 14 residues. The CDR3 DNA is TGTGCCACCGCACCTCGGGGGGGCGTAGGAGGCTACACCTTC. It encodes CATAPRGGVGGYTF.

The CDR3: CSASDPAGEGYTF. The CDR3 region has the DNA TGCAGTGCTAGTGATCCAGCCGGAGAGGGCTACACCTTC. V gene TRBV20-1 combines with J gene TRBJ1-2; D gene uncertain. The CDR3 length is 13 residues. The V end was cut by 3 bases, the J end by 8 bases, with 16 bases between. Germline CDR1 DFQATT, CDR2 SNEGSKA (reference sequence).

The chain is built from TRBV11-1 and TRBJ1-4; D uncertain. Trimming cost V 5 bases and J 4 bases, with 14 bases left between them. CDR1 SGHAT and CDR2 FQDESV come from the germline V gene (reference sequence). CDR3 length equals 15 residues. The CDR3 is CASSQEGRLNEKLFF. The CDR3 DNA reads TGTGCCAGCAGCCAGGAGGGCAGGCTTAATGAAAAACTGTTTTTT.

This clone occurred a few times. CDR3 amino acids: CASSGDRGHTDTQYF. The CDR3 nucleotides read TGTGCCAGCAGTGGGGACAGGGGTCACACAGATACGCAGTATTTT. V usage is TRBV2 and J usage is TRBJ2-3; 10 bases map to TRBD1. This CDR3 has 15 residues. The germline gives CDR1 SNHLY, CDR2 FYNNEI. With 4 bases clipped from V and 2 bases from J, the junction kept 3 bases outside the gene matches.

This clone showed up just a few times. V usage is TRBV18 and J usage is TRBJ1-3, with D uncertain. The V gene lost 3 bases and the J gene lost 1 base, with 10 bases spanning the gap. Germline CDR1 KGHSH, CDR2 LQKENI. CDR3 length: 15 residues. The chain's CDR3 is CASSPSRQSGNTIYF. The CDR3 bases are TGTGCCAGCTCACCCTCGCGACAATCTGGAAACACCATATATTTT. Together with reference TRBV18 and TRBJ1-3, the CDR3 gives the full variable domain: NAGVMQNPRHLVRRRGQEARLRCSPMKGHSHVYWYRQLPEEGLKFMVYLQKENIIDESGMPKERFSAEFPKEGPSILRIQQVVRGDSAAYFCASSPSRQSGNTIYFGEGSWLTVV.

The CDR3 region is CASSLEVGGSYNEQFF. The CDR3 DNA reads as TGCGCCAGCAGCTTGGAAGTGGGCGGGTCCTACAATGAGCAGTTCTTC. The V call is TRBV5-1, the J call TRBJ2-1; D may be TRBD2 (5 bases). The CDR3 is 16 residues long. Germline assignment: CDR1 SGHRS and CDR2 YFSETQ. Trimming shortened V by 0 bases and J by 1 base, and 11 bases separated the two germline ends.

V and J are TRBV28 and TRBJ1-2, with TRBD1 matching 7 bases. The V segment lost 6 bases and the J segment 4 bases; nucleotides outside the gene matches: 17. CDR3 length: 17 amino acids. Germline V lookup: CDR1 MDHEN, CDR2 SYDVKM. CDR3 DNA: TGTGCCAGCAGCCTCCCCCCCTGGAGTACAGGGGTCTATGGCTACACCTTC. Encoded protein: CASSLPPWSTGVYGYTF.

The genes are TRBV27 and TRBJ2-7; D perhaps matches TRBD2 (6 bases). This CDR3 contains 12 residues. The V end was cut by 8 bases, the J end by 2 bases, with 10 bases between. Germline CDR1 and CDR2: MNHEY and SMNVEV (reference sequence). Here the CDR3 reads CASGTGAYEQYF. The CDR3 DNA follows: TGTGCCAGCGGGACGGGAGCCTACGAGCAGTACTTC.

The chain recombines TRBV6-1 with TRBJ1-5; D not resolved. V gave up 0 bases and J gave up 5 bases, with 11 bases separating them. The CDR3 has 15 amino acids. The germline V gene encodes CDR1 MNHNS and CDR2 SASEGT. The CDR3 is CASSEAHASHQPQHF. In DNA form, the CDR3 reads TGTGCCAGCAGTGAAGCGCACGCCAGTCATCAGCCCCAGCATTTT.

The rearrangement uses TRBV19 and TRBJ1-2; possibly TRBD1 for D (5 bases). Germline assignment: CDR1 LNHDA and CDR2 SQIVND (reference sequence). This CDR3 is 16 amino acids long. The germline V and J ends were trimmed by 4 bases and 3 bases, with 18 bases remaining between them. CDR3 protein: CASSTRDGRGDYGYTF. The CDR3 DNA reads as TGTGCCAGTAGTACCCGGGACGGACGGGGGGACTATGGCTACACCTTC.

For the CDR3, the DNA is TGTGCCAGCAGTTCAACCCAACAGGGGACCTATGGCTACACCTTC. As protein: CASSSTQQGTYGYTF. The chain uses TRBV27 and TRBJ1-2; TRBD1 matches at 7 bases. The V gene's germline CDR1 is MNHEY and CDR2 SMNVEV (reference sequence). The CDR3 is 15 amino acids. The J segment lost 4 bases and the V segment lost 4 bases, leaving 9 bases of the junction unmatched.

This clone was observed once. This chain links TRBV27 with TRBJ2-7; tentatively, D is TRBD1 (6 bases). The germline V gene encodes CDR1 MNHEY and CDR2 SMNVEV (reference sequence). V dropped 6 bases and J dropped 5 bases, with 14 bases sitting between them. The CDR3 spans 13 residues. Here the CDR3 DNA reads TGTGCCAGCAGCACCGGGACAACTCACGAGCAGTACGTC. Translating gives CASSTGTTHEQYV.

V and J are TRBV14 and TRBJ2-1, with D hard to call. Germline V lookup: CDR1 SGHDN, CDR2 FVKESK. The CDR3 is 13 amino acids. V dropped 1 base and J dropped 9 bases, with 10 bases sitting between them. Here the CDR3 DNA reads TGTGCCAGCAGCCAAGTACTTAGCAGTGAGCAGTTCTTC. Translation gives CASSQVLSSEQFF.

The V call is TRBV28, the J call TRBJ1-5, with D maybe TRBD1 (6 bases). V was trimmed by 6 bases and J by 7 bases, leaving 19 bases between them. The CDR3 is 15 amino acids. The germline V gene encodes CDR1 MDHEN and CDR2 SYDVKM. CDR3 region: CASRDTQGRRQPQHF. The CDR3, as DNA: TGTGCCAGCAGGGACACACAGGGAAGGAGGCAGCCCCAGCATTTT.

The chain combines TRBV18 with TRBJ2-1; 7 bases agree with TRBD2. The CDR3 sequence is 15 residues long. Germline trimming cut 3 bases from V and 7 bases from J; bases unmatched to any gene: 9. Germline V gene data show CDR1 as KGHSH and CDR2 as LQKENI. This CDR3 is CASSPNSGTTNEQFF. The DNA for the CDR3 is TGTGCCAGCTCACCTAACTCCGGGACTACAAATGAGCAGTTCTTC.